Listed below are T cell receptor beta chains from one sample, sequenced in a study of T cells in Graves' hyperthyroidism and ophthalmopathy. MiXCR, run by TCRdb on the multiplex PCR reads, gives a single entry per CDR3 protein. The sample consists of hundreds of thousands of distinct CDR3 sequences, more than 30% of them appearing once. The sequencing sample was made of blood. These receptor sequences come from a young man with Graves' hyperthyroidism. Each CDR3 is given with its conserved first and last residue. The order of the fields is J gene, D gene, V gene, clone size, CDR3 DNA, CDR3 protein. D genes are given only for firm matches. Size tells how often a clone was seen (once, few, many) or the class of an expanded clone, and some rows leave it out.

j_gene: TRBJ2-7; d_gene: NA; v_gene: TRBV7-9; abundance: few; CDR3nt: TGTGCCAGCAGCTTATCCGTGTCCGAGCAGTACTTC; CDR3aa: CASSLSVSEQYF
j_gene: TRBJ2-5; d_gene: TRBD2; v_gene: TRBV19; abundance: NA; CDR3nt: TGTGCCAGTAGGGGACTAGCGACCAGGGAGACCCAGTACTTC; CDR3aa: CASRGLATRETQYF
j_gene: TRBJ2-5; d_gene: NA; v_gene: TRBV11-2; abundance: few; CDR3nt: TGTGCCAGCAGCTTAGAAATGGAGACCCAGTACTTC; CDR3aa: CASSLEMETQYF
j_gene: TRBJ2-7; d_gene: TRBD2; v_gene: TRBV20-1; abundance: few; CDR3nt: TGCAGTGCTAGATCGCTACGACTAGCTCTCGACGAGCAGTACTTC; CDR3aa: CSARSLRLALDEQYF
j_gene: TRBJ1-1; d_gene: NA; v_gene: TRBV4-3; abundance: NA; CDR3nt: TGCGCCAGCAGCCAGGAGAGTCCGGGGAACACTGAAGCTTTCTTT; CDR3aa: CASSQESPGNTEAFF
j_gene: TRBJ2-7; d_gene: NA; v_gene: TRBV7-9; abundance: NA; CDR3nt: TGTGCCAGCAGCTCAGCGGACAGAGCCTACGAGCAGTACTTC; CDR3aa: CASSSADRAYEQYF
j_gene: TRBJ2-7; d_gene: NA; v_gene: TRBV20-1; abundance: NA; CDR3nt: TGCAGTGCCTCCTGGGCGGGGACATCCTACGAGCAGTACTTC; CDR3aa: CSASWAGTSYEQYF
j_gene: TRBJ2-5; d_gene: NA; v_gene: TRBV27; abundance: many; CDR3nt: TGTGCCAGCAGTTTAACCGCACTGGGCGGACAAGAGACCCAGTACTTC; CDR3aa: CASSLTALGGQETQYF
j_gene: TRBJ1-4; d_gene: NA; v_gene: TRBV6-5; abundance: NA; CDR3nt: TGTGCCAGCAGTTCCCTAGGGCGGAAGACTAATGAAAAACTGTTTTTT; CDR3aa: CASSSLGRKTNEKLFF
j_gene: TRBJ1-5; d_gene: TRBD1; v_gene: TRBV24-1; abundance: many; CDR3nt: TGTGCCACCAGTGACGGGACAGGGGATCATCAGCCCCAGCATTTT; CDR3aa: CATSDGTGDHQPQHF
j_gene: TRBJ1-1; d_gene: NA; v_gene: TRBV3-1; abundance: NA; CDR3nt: TGTGCCAGCAGCCAAGTCTGCGCGGAGGACACTGAAGCTTTCTTT; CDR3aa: CASSQVCAEDTEAFF
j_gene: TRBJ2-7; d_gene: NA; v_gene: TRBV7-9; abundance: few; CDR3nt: TGTGCCAGCAGCCTTAGCGGAATTGGCTACGAGCAGTACTTC; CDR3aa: CASSLSGIGYEQYF
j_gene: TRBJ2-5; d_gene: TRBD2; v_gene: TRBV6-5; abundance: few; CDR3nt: TGTGCCAGCAGTGCCTCAGCGGGGGGCCGGGAGACCCAGTACTTC; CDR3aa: CASSASAGGRETQYF
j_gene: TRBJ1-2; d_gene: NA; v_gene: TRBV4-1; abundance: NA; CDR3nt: TGCGCCAGCAGCCAAGGGCTCCTCGGTAACTATGGCTACACCTTC; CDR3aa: CASSQGLLGNYGYTF
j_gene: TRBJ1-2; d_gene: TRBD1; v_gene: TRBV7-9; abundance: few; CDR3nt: TGTGCCAGCAGCTCGGGACAGGGGACTCATCCTAACTATGGCTACACCTTC; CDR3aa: CASSSGQGTHPNYGYTF
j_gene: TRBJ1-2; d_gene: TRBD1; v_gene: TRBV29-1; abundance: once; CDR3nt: TGCAGCGCCGCGGGACAGAGGGATGGCTACACCTTC; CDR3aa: CSAAGQRDGYTF
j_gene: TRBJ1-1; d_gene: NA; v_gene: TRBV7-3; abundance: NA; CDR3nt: TGTGCCAGCAGCTTAAAAGGACGGATGGGGAACACTGAAGCTTTCTTT; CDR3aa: CASSLKGRMGNTEAFF
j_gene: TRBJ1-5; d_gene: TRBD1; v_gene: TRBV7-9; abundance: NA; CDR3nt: TGTGCCAGCAGTGGCCCAGGGGGCCGGGAGCAGCCCCAGCATTTT; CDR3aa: CASSGPGGREQPQHF
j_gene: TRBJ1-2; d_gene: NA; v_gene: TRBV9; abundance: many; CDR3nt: TGTGCCAGCGGGAGGGGGGACTATGGCTACACCTTC; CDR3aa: CASGRGDYGYTF
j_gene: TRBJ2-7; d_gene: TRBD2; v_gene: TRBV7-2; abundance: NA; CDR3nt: TGTGCCAGCAGCTTAGAAGCTAGCGGGTTCTCCTACGAGCAGTACTTC; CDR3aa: CASSLEASGFSYEQYF
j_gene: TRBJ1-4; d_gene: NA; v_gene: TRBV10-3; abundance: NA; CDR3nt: TGTGCCAGCAGTTACCATGCCTCTCAGGGGACGGGTGAAAAACTGTTTTTT; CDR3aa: CASSYHASQGTGEKLFF
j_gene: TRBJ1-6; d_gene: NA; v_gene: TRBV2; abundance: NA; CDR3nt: TGTGCCAGCAGTGAAGGTAACATTAATTCACCCCTCCACTTT; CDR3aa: CASSEGNINSPLHF
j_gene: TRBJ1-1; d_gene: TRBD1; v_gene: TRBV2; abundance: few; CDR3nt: TGTGCCAGCAGTGAATTCCCGGGACAGGGGGTCACTGAAGCTTTCTTT; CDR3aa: CASSEFPGQGVTEAFF
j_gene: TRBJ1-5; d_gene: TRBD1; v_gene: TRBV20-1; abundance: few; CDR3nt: TGCAGTGCGGGACAGGGCCAGCCCCAGCATTTT; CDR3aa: CSAGQGQPQHF
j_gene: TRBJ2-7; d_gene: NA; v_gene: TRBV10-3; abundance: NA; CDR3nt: TGTGCCATCAGTGAGCGGGGACGGTATGGCTACGAGCAGTACTTC; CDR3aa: CAISERGRYGYEQYF
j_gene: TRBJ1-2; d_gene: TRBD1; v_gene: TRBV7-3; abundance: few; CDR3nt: TGTGCCAGCCTTCCGGGGGGGACAGGGAGGAAGGATGGCTACACCTTC; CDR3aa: CASLPGGTGRKDGYTF
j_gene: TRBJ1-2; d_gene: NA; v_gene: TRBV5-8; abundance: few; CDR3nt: TGTGCCAGCGGGGGGTCTCTCGACGGCTACACCTTC; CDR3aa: CASGGSLDGYTF
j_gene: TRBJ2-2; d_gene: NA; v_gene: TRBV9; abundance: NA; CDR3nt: TGTGCCAGCAGCGTCCGGGACGGCCGCACCGGGGAGCTGTTTTTT; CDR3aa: CASSVRDGRTGELFF
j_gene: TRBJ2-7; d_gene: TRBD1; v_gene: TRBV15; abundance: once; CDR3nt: TGTGCCACCCTGGGACAGGGCCACGAGCAGTACTTC; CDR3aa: CATLGQGHEQYF
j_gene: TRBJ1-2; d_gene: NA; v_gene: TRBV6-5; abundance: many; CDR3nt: TGTGCCAGCAGCACGATGGGTGGCTACACCTTC; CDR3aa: CASSTMGGYTF
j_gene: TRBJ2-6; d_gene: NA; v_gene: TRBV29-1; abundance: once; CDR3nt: TGCAGCGTCCTACGAACTGAAGCTTTC; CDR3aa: CSVLRTEAF
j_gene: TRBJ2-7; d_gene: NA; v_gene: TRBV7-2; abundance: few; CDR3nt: TGTGCCAGCAGCCAAGCGCTGGGAGCTGACGAGCAGTACTTC; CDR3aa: CASSQALGADEQYF
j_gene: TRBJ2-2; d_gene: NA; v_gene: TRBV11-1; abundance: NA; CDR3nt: TGTGCCAGCCGGGTGGCCACCGGGGAGCTGTTTTTT; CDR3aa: CASRVATGELFF
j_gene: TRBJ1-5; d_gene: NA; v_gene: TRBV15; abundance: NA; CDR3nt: TGTGCCACCAGCAGTAAGGGAATGTATGGCAATCAGCCCCAGCATTTT; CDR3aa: CATSSKGMYGNQPQHF
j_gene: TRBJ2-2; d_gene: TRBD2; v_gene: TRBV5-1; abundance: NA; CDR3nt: TGCGCCAGCAGCTTGCCTGGGACTAGCGGGAGGTATTCCGGGGAGCTGTTTTTT; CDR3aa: CASSLPGTSGRYSGELFF
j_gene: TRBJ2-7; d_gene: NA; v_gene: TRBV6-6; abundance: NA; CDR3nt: TGTGCCAGCAGTGTTTTCGGCGAGCAGTACTTC; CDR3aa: CASSVFGEQYF
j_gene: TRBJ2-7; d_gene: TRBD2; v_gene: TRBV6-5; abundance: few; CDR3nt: TGTGCCAGCAGCCAATGGAGGACTAGCGGGAGAGCGGGGGACGAGCAGTACTTC; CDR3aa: CASSQWRTSGRAGDEQYF
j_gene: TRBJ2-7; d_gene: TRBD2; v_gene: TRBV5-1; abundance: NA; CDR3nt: TGCGCCAGCAGCTTAAGCCGGGTACTAGCGGGGACCCACGAGCAGTACTTC; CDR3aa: CASSLSRVLAGTHEQYF
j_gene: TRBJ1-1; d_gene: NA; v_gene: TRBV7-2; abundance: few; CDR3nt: TGTGCCAGCAGCTTAGATATCAGGGGTGAAGCTTTCTTT; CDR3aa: CASSLDIRGEAFF
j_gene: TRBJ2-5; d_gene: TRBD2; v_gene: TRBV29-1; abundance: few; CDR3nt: TGCAGTTCCGGGGGGCGGGGGGCCGGGGAGACCCAGTACTTC; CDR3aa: CSSGGRGAGETQYF
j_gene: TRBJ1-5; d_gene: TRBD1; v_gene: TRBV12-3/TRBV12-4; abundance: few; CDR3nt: TGTGCCAGCGGAAACAGGGGTGGACAGCCCCAGCATTTT; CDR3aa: CASGNRGGQPQHF
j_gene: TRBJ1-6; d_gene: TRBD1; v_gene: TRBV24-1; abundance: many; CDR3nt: TGTGCCACCTTGGGACAGGGGGCCTACAGAACTACTAATTCACCCCTCCACTTT; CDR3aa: CATLGQGAYRTTNSPLHF
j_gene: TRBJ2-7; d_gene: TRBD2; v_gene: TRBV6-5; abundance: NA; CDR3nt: TGTGCCAGCAGTTTAGGACTAGCCTCTAGGGGCGAGCAGTACTTC; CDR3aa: CASSLGLASRGEQYF
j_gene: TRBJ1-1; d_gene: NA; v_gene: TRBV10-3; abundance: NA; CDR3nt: TGTGCCATCAGTGATCGGACGGAGAACACTGAAGCTTTCTTT; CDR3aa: CAISDRTENTEAFF
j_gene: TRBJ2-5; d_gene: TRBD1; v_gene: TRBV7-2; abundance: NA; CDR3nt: TGTGCCAGCAGCTTAGGGTGGGGGACAGGGGGCGGGGAGACCCAGTACTTC; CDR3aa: CASSLGWGTGGGETQYF
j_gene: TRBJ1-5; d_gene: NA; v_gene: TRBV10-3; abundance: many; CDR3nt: TGTGCCATCAGTGAGCCCTACCAGCCCCAGCATTTT; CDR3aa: CAISEPYQPQHF
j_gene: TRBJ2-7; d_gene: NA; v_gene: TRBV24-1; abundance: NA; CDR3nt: TGTGCCACCAGTGAACTGGGCCCTCTCGGGACCCCTTCCTTCCACGAGCAGTACTTC; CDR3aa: CATSELGPLGTPSFHEQYF
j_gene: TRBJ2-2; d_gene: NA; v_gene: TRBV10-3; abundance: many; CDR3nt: TGTGCCATCAGTGATGCGGCCGGGGGAACGAGCGGGGAGCTGTTTTTT; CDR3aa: CAISDAAGGTSGELFF
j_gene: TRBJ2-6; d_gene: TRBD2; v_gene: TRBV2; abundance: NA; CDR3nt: TGTGCCAGGAGGGCGGGGGGCGCAGCCAACGTCCTGACTTTC; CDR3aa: CARRAGGAANVLTF
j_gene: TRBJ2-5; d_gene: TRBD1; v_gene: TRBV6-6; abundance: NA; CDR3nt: TGTGCCAGCAGTTTCGGACAGGCGGAGACCCAGTACTTC; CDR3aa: CASSFGQAETQYF
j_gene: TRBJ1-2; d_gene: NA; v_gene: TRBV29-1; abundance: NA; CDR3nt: TGCAGCGTTGAGGCAGGGGAGGTTGATGGCTACACCTTC; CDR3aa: CSVEAGEVDGYTF
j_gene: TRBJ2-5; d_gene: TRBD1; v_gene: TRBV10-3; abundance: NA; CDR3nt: TGTGCCATCAGCGCCGGACAGGTTGGGGGGACCCAGTACTTC; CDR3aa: CAISAGQVGGTQYF
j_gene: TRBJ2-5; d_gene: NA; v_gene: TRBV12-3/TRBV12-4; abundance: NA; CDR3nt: TGTGCCAGCAGTTCTGGGACATCTGATCAAGAGACCCAGTACTTC; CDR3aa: CASSSGTSDQETQYF
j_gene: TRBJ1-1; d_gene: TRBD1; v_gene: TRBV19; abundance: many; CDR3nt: TGTGCCAGTAGTCCCGGGACAGGTTTGGGAGCTTTCTTT; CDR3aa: CASSPGTGLGAFF
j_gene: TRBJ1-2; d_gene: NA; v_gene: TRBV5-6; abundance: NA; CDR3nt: TGTGCCAGCAGCTCCGACGATGTAGAGGGCTACACCTTC; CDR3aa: CASSSDDVEGYTF